Listed below are T cell receptor beta chains from one sample, sequenced in a study of OX40 agonist ivuxolimab in advanced cancers. Libraries were prepared by immunoSEQ multiplex PCR; TCRdb keeps only in-frame clonotypes and omits some of them. The table shows tens of thousands of clones, with 80% to 90% occurring only once. The starting material was CD4+ or CD8+ T cells sorted from blood, obtained in a trial of the OX40 agonist ivuxolimab. These receptor sequences come from an adult with an advanced solid tumor such as melanoma, head and neck, liver or kidney cancer. The CDR3 runs from the conserved cysteine through the conserved F or W. Fields, in order: J gene, V gene, CDR3 length, clone size, CDR3 protein. Size tells how often a clone was seen (once, few, many) or the class of an expanded clone, and some rows leave it out.

j_gene: TRBJ2-7; v_gene: TRBV27; len: 14; abundance: NA; CDR3aa: CASSLSGGNYEQYF
j_gene: TRBJ2-2; v_gene: TRBV6-4; len: 12; abundance: once; CDR3aa: CASSGLGGELFF
j_gene: TRBJ1-5; v_gene: TRBV28; len: 14; abundance: NA; CDR3aa: CASSPTREYQPQHF
j_gene: TRBJ1-1; v_gene: TRBV7-2; len: 14; abundance: NA; CDR3aa: CASSWQGVDTEAFF
j_gene: TRBJ1-6; v_gene: TRBV7-6; len: 13; abundance: few; CDR3aa: CASSLDANSPLHF
j_gene: TRBJ2-5; v_gene: TRBV9; len: 15; abundance: NA; CDR3aa: CASSVEGDREETQYF
j_gene: TRBJ1-3; v_gene: TRBV7-8; len: 15; abundance: NA; CDR3aa: CASSLVTSSGNTIYF
j_gene: TRBJ1-5; v_gene: TRBV9; len: 15; abundance: NA; CDR3aa: CASSTGGAGYQPQHF
j_gene: TRBJ1-2; v_gene: TRBV6-5; len: 14; abundance: NA; CDR3aa: CASRTRTVLNGYTF
j_gene: TRBJ2-3; v_gene: TRBV5-4; len: 16; abundance: NA; CDR3aa: CASSSLAGGITDTQYF
j_gene: TRBJ1-3; v_gene: TRBV5-4; len: 13; abundance: NA; CDR3aa: CASSSHSGNTIYF
j_gene: TRBJ1-5; v_gene: TRBV27; len: 14; abundance: few; CDR3aa: CASSNRGDNQPQHF
j_gene: TRBJ2-1; v_gene: TRBV6-5; len: 14; abundance: NA; CDR3aa: CASSYSGQGGEQFF
j_gene: TRBJ1-6; v_gene: TRBV28; len: 17; abundance: NA; CDR3aa: CASSPGTTSSYNSPLHF
j_gene: TRBJ2-7; v_gene: TRBV19; len: 12; abundance: NA; CDR3aa: CASSPRGGEQYF
j_gene: TRBJ2-7; v_gene: TRBV10-3; len: 16; abundance: once; CDR3aa: CAISDAGTGDGYEQYF
j_gene: TRBJ1-5; v_gene: TRBV19; len: 13; abundance: once; CDR3aa: CASSISGRQPQHF
j_gene: TRBJ2-1; v_gene: TRBV28; len: 14; abundance: NA; CDR3aa: CASSLTALYNEQFF
j_gene: TRBJ1-1; v_gene: TRBV19; len: 13; abundance: NA; CDR3aa: CASSATGGTEAFF